The 5 T cell receptor beta chains listed next were all sequenced from one sample in a study of T cells after yellow fever vaccination. TCRdb independently ran MiXCR on the 5' RACE reads; one entry per CDR3 protein. Altogether roughly 30,000 distinct CDR3 sequences are present, over 5.5% being singletons, with the ten largest covering 20% to 30%. The starting material was PBMCs, either bulk or a sorted T-cell subset (CD4+, CD8+, memory, or dextramer-sorted; not recorded which), obtained on the day of the yellow fever booster vaccination. Receptors were obtained from a man aged 25-40 years who received the YFV17D yellow fever vaccine.

Comments on this clonotype: Germline is not matched at one junction end, which may reflect a read error. V usage is TRBV12-3 or TRBV12-4 and J usage is TRBJ2-5, with D possibly TRBD2 on 7 matching bases. The CDR3 is 14 residues long. Written as DNA, the CDR3 is TGTGCCGGCAGTTTAAGAGGGGGGGGAGAGACCCAGTACTTC. Translating it yields CAGSLRGGGETQYF.

Comment on this clonotype: A much larger clone differs from this one at a single base, so this may be a read error. This sequence joins TRBV6-5 and TRBJ2-3, with D perhaps matching TRBD2 (7 bases). Trimming took 10 bases from V and 6 from J, leaving 26 bases between them. This CDR3 contains 16 residues. Looked up from germline, CDR1 is MNHEY and CDR2 is SVGAGI. In DNA, the CDR3 is TGTGCCACCACTTATGGGGGGGCCAAGGGTTGGGATACGCAGTATTTT. This encodes CATTYGGAKGWDTQYF.

Only a few counts were recorded for this clonotype. The gene calls are TRBV15 and TRBJ1-5; D gene unclear. The germline CDR1 and CDR2 sequences are LNHNV and YYDKDF (reference sequence). Trimming cost V 0 bases and J 0 bases, with 6 bases left between them. The CDR3 consists of 15 residues. Written as DNA, the CDR3 is TGTGCCACCAGCAGAGATCTAGATAGCAATCAGCCCCAGCATTTT. Protein sequence: CATSRDLDSNQPQHF.

This clonotype was seen at least ten times. The chain couples TRBV20-1 to TRBJ2-1; 12 nucleotides match TRBD2. Germline CDR1 DFQATT, CDR2 SNEGSKA (reference sequence). CDR3 length: 15 residues. The V gene end was trimmed by 3 bases and the J gene end by 2 bases; junction bases not matched to a gene: 2. Written as DNA, the CDR3 is TGCAGTGCTAGTAGACTAGCGGGAGCCTACAATGAGCAGTTCTTC. Its protein product is CSASRLAGAYNEQFF.

The chain links TRBV12-3 or TRBV12-4 to TRBJ2-1, with TRBD2 matching 9 bases. The CDR3 has 19 residues. CDR3 DNA: TGTACCCGCAGTTTAGAACTAGCGGGCTTGGGGGACCTTTACAATGAGCAGTTCTTC. Translation gives CTRSLELAGLGDLYNEQFF.